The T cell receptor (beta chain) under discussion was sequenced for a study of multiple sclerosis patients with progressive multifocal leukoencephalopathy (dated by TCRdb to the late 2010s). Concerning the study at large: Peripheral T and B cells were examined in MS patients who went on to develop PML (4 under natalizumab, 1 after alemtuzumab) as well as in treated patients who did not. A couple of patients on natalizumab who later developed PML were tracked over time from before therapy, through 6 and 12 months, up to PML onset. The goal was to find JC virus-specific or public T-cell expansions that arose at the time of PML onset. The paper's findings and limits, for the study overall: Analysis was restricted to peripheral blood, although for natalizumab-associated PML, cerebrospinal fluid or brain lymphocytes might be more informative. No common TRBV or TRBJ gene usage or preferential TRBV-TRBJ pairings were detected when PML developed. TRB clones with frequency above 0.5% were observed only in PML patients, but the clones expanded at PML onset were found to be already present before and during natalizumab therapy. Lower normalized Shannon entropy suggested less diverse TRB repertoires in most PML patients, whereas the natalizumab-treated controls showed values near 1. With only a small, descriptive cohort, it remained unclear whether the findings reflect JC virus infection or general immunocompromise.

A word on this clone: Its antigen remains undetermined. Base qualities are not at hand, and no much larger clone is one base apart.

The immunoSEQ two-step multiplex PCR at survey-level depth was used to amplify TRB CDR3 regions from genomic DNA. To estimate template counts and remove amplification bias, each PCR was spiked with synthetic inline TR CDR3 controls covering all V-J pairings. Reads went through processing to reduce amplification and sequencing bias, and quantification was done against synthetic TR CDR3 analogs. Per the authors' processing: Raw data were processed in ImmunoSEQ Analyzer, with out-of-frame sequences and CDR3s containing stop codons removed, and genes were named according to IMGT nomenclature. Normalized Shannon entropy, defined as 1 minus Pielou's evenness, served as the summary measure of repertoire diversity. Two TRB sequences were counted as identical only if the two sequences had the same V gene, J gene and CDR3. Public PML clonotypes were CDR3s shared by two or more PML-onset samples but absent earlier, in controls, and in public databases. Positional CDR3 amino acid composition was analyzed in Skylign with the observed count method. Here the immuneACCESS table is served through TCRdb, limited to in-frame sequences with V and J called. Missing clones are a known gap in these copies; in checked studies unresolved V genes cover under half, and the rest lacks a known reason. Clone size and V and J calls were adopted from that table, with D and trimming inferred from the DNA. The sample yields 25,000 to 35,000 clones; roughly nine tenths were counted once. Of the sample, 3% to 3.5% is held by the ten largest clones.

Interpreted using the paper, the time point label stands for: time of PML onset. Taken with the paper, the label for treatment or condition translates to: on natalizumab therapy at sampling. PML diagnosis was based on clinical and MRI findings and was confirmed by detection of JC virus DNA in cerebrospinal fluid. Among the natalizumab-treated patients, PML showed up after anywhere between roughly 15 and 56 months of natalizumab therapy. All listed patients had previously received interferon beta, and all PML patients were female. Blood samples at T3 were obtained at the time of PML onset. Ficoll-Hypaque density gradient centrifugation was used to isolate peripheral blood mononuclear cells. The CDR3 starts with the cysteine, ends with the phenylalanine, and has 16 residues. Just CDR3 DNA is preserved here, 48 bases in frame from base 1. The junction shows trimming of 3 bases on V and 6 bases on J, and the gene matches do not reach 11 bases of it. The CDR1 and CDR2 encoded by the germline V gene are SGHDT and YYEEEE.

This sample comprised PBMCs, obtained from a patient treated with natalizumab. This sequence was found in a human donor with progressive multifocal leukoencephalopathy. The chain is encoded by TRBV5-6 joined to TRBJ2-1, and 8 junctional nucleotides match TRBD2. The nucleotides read TGTGCCAGCAGCTGGGGTACGGTAGCGGGATTCAATGAGCAGTTCTTC. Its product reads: CASSWGTVAGFNEQFF.